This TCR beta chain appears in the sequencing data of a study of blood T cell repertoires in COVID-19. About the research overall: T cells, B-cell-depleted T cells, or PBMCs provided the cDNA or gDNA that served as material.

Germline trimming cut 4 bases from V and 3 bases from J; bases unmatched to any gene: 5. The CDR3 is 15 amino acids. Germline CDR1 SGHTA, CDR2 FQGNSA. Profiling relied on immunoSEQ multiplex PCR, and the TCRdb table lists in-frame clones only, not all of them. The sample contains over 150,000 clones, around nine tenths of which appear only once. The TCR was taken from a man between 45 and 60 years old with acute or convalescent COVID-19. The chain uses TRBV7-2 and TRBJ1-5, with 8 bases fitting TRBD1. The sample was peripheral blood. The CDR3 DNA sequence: TGTGCCAGCAGCTCATTGGGACAGGCCAATCAGCCCCAGCATTTT. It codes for CASSSLGQANQPQHF.